Listed below are T cell receptor beta chains from one sample, sequenced in a study of T cell responses to AZD1222 COVID-19 vaccine. TCRdb's copy holds only in-frame clones and misses some; the assay was immunoSEQ multiplex PCR. Found here are some 150,000 clones, nearly 95% of them singletons; the top ten hold about 3.7%. The starting material was peripheral blood, obtained 28 days after the second AZD1222 dose. The receptor source for this set is an adult who received the AZD1222 COVID-19 vaccine. Both conserved end residues are part of each CDR3. Each record gives: clone size, J gene, D gene, V gene, CDR3 length, CDR3 protein, CDR3 DNA. A D gene is named only where the DNA matches it firmly. Clone sizes are given selectively: once, few, many, or a class where the clone is expanded.

>NA|TRBJ1-1|NA|TRBV25-1|13
CASSTSVNTEAFF
TGTGCCAGCAGTACGTCCGTGAACACTGAAGCTTTCTTT
>NA|TRBJ1-1|TRBD1|TRBV25-1|15
CASRGQGALTAEAFF
TGTGCCAGCAGGGGACAGGGGGCTCTCACGGCTGAAGCTTTCTTT
>medium-sized|TRBJ1-1|NA|TRBV6-5|13
CASSYRRRTEAFF
TGTGCCAGCAGTTACAGGCGGAGGACTGAAGCTTTCTTT
>NA|TRBJ2-5|TRBD1|TRBV24-1|15
CATSEATGLGETQYF
TGTGCCACCAGTGAGGCGACAGGGTTAGGAGAGACCCAGTACTTC
>NA|TRBJ1-2|NA|TRBV5-5|19
CASSLGLWAGRSRVRGYTF
TGTGCCAGCAGCTTGGGTCTCTGGGCAGGCCGCTCGAGGGTGAGAGGCTACACCTTC
>NA|TRBJ2-7|NA|TRBV6-5|15
CASRTSRGAAGEQYF
TGTGCCAGCAGGACAAGTAGGGGGGCAGCAGGAGAGCAGTACTTC
>NA|TRBJ2-7|TRBD1|TRBV27|13
CASSLGTAYEQYF
TGTGCCAGCAGTTTGGGGACAGCCTACGAGCAGTACTTC
>NA|TRBJ2-1|NA|TRBV6-1|16
CASSEVGGFTYNEQFF
TGTGCCAGCAGTGAAGTAGGGGGTTTTACCTACAATGAGCAGTTCTTC
>NA|TRBJ1-1|NA|TRBV7-2|16
CASRAPNPTVSTEAFF
TGTGCCAGCAGGGCACCTAATCCTACGGTTAGCACTGAAGCTTTCTTT
>NA|TRBJ1-1|NA|TRBV11-2|13
CASSLAIGTEAFF
TGTGCCAGCAGCTTGGCGATCGGCACTGAAGCTTTCTTT
>NA|TRBJ1-5|NA|TRBV27|14
CASRVRGANQPQHF
TGTGCCAGCAGAGTCAGGGGTGCCAATCAGCCCCAGCATTTT
>NA|TRBJ2-6|TRBD2|TRBV7-6|17
CASSSGAGNSGANVLTF
TGTGCCAGCAGCTCAGGAGCGGGGAACTCTGGGGCCAACGTCCTGACTTTC
>NA|TRBJ2-3|NA|TRBV10-3|16
CAISESSGWRDFTQYF
TGTGCCATCAGTGAATCAAGCGGGTGGAGGGATTTCACGCAGTATTTT
>NA|TRBJ1-1|NA|TRBV28|15
CASSFTGSWNTEAFF
TGTGCCAGCAGTTTCACAGGGTCTTGGAACACTGAAGCTTTCTTT
>NA|TRBJ2-7|TRBD1|TRBV19|13
CASRETGNNEQYF
TGTGCCAGTAGGGAGACAGGGAACAACGAGCAGTACTTC
>NA|TRBJ2-1|TRBD2|TRBV24-1|13
CATGTSAYNEQFF
TGTGCCACCGGGACTAGCGCCTACAATGAGCAGTTCTTC
>NA|TRBJ2-1|TRBD1|TRBV5-1|15
CASQPGQGTHNEQFF
TGCGCCAGCCAACCGGGACAGGGGACTCACAATGAGCAGTTCTTC
>NA|TRBJ1-1|TRBD1|TRBV9|15
CASSSDRGMNTEAFF
TGTGCCAGCAGCTCCGACAGGGGGATGAACACTGAAGCTTTCTTT
>NA|TRBJ2-7|NA|TRBV7-9|14
CASSLGTGNHEQYF
TGTGCCAGCAGCTTAGGAACAGGGAACCACGAGCAGTACTTC
>NA|TRBJ2-2|NA|TRBV18|15
CASSPFRGNTGELFF
TGTGCCAGCTCACCATTTCGGGGGAACACCGGGGAGCTGTTTTTT
>NA|TRBJ1-1|NA|TRBV19|13
CASSIDGRTEAFF
TGTGCCAGTAGTATAGATGGGAGGACTGAAGCTTTCTTT
>NA|TRBJ1-2|NA|TRBV15|15
CATSNHSLRYYGYTF
TGTGCCACCAGCAATCACTCCTTGAGATACTATGGCTACACCTTC
>NA|TRBJ1-1|TRBD1|TRBV30|13
CAWSRTGNTEAFF
TGTGCCTGGAGTCGGACAGGGAACACTGAAGCTTTCTTT
>NA|TRBJ2-5|NA|TRBV7-2|15
CASSSRSGPGGTQYF
TGTGCCAGCAGCTCAAGGTCAGGGCCTGGGGGGACCCAGTACTTC
>NA|TRBJ1-2|NA|TRBV6-5|13
CASSYGGASGYTF
TGTGCCAGCAGTTACGGGGGGGCAAGTGGCTACACCTTC
>NA|TRBJ2-2|TRBD1|TRBV5-1|15
CASSSTGFSTGELFF
TGCGCCAGCAGCTCGACAGGGTTCAGCACCGGGGAGCTGTTTTTT
>NA|TRBJ2-2|TRBD2|TRBV7-6|16
CASSGRQREGTGELFF
TGTGCCAGCAGCGGTCGGCAGCGGGAGGGGACCGGGGAGCTGTTTTTT
>once|TRBJ2-3|NA|TRBV5-1|13
CASGGGPTDTQYF
TGCGCCAGCGGGGGCGGACCCACAGATACGCAGTATTTT
>NA|TRBJ2-1|TRBD1|TRBV28|17
CASSLWYGTAHYNEQFF
TGTGCCAGCAGTTTATGGTACGGGACAGCCCACTACAATGAGCAGTTCTTC
>NA|TRBJ2-3|NA|TRBV19|14
CASRPWRNTDTQYF
TGTGCCAGTAGGCCATGGCGGAACACAGATACGCAGTATTTT
>NA|TRBJ2-2|NA|TRBV2|15
CASKAGTQNTGELFF
TGTGCCAGCAAAGCCGGGACTCAGAACACCGGGGAGCTGTTTTTT
>NA|TRBJ2-1|NA|TRBV3-1/TRBV3-2|15
CASRTGLLGNNEQFF
TGTGCCAGCAGGACGGGCCTTCTAGGGAACAATGAGCAGTTCTTC
>NA|TRBJ1-5|NA|TRBV15|16
CATSRDGRGKGQPQHF
TGTGCCACCAGCAGAGATGGGAGGGGGAAGGGTCAGCCCCAGCATTTT
>NA|TRBJ1-2|NA|TRBV11-1|14
CASSHTRGPNGYTF
TGTGCCAGCAGCCACACGAGGGGTCCGAATGGCTACACCTTC
>NA|TRBJ2-7|NA|TRBV28|18
CASSLPTDWGAETYEQYF
TGTGCCAGCAGTTTACCCACGGACTGGGGAGCTGAGACCTACGAGCAGTACTTC
>once|TRBJ2-7|TRBD1|TRBV3-1/TRBV3-2|15
CASSPPDRGQHEQYF
TGTGCCAGCAGCCCCCCGGACAGGGGGCAGCACGAGCAGTACTTC
>NA|TRBJ1-2|TRBD1|TRBV28|15
CASSSQTGVDYGYTF
TGTGCCAGCAGTTCTCAGACAGGGGTGGACTATGGCTACACCTTC
>NA|TRBJ2-2|NA|TRBV27|14
CASASHANTGELFF
TGTGCCAGCGCCTCCCACGCGAACACCGGGGAGCTGTTTTTT
>NA|TRBJ1-2|NA|TRBV6-5|15
CASSYSIHAGYGYTF
TGTGCCAGCAGTTACTCGATTCACGCGGGATATGGCTACACCTTC
>NA|TRBJ1-5|NA|TRBV6-2/TRBV6-3|13
CASSPGENQPQHF
TGTGCCAGCAGTCCGGGGGAAAATCAGCCCCAGCATTTT
>NA|TRBJ1-6|NA|TRBV30|13
CAWNKGGNSPLHF
TGTGCCTGGAATAAGGGGGGGAATTCACCCCTCCACTTT
>NA|TRBJ1-2|NA|TRBV5-5|15
CASSLYGGQNYGYTF
TGTGCCAGCAGCTTATATGGGGGTCAAAACTATGGCTACACCTTC
>NA|TRBJ2-6|NA|TRBV6-1|16
CASSEADRPGANVLTF
TGTGCCAGCAGTGAAGCCGACAGGCCTGGGGCCAACGTCCTGACTTTC
>NA|TRBJ2-7|TRBD1|TRBV5-1|15
CASSLTGQGIHEQYF
TGCGCCAGCAGCTTGACGGGACAGGGAATCCACGAGCAGTACTTC
>NA|TRBJ1-4|NA|TRBV19|12
CASSPREEKLFF
TGTGCCAGTAGTCCCAGGGAGGAAAAACTGTTTTTT